This entry lists 32 T cell receptor beta chains sequenced from one sample in a study of T cell repertoires in cytomegalovirus infection (dated by TCRdb to 2018 to 2020). The sample was run on an Illumina HiSeq 1500. TCRdb handled the public reads itself, with Q25 trimming in fastp and clone calling in MiXCR, and kept productive beta chains. Identical CDR3 proteins give one entry, which carries the most common genes and DNA. The sample profile shows 450,000 to 550,000 distinct CDR3 sequences; 16% of them were found once. Roughly a quarter of the sample is in the top ten clones. The sequencing sample was made of CD8+ T cells from PBMCs. The receptor set was obtained from a human donor in good health (CMV status not recorded). Some clones in this sample may be carry-over from other donors' samples.

This clonotype was counted many times. The V call is TRBV27, the J call TRBJ2-7; the D call may be TRBD1 or TRBD2 (5 bases each). In germline, CDR1 is MNHEY, CDR2 SMNVEV (reference sequence). V was shortened by 4 bases and J by 0 bases, with 16 bases between the two germline ends. CDR3 length: 16 amino acids. Here the CDR3 DNA reads TGTGCCAGCAGTTCGGGGCTCCCGGGTGGCTCCTACGAGCAGTACTTC. This encodes CASSSGLPGGSYEQYF.

The chain combines TRBV28 with TRBJ1-2; TRBD1 matches 7 bases. The CDR3 sequence is 13 residues long. Germline V CDR1 and CDR2: MDHEN, SYDVKM. After removal of 7 bases from V and 6 bases from J, the junction contained 8 bases not matched to a gene. The CDR3 DNA is TGTGCCAGCACGGACAGGTTTTTTAATGGCTACACCTTC. Encoded protein: CASTDRFFNGYTF.

This clonotype was picked up a small number of times. The J gene is TRBJ2-3, the V gene TRBV15, with D maybe TRBD2 (6 bases). The V gene's germline CDR1 is LNHNV and CDR2 YYDKDF (reference sequence). V was trimmed by 10 bases and J by 4 bases, leaving 12 bases between them. The CDR3 runs to 12 residues. For the CDR3, the DNA is TGTGCCATCTCATCGGGGGCAGATACGCAGTATTTT. Residues: CAISSGADTQYF.

This clonotype was seen more than once but under ten times. V gene TRBV20-1 combines with J gene TRBJ2-3, with 9 bases lining up with TRBD1. Losses at the gene ends were 5 bases for V and 6 bases for J; bases not matched to a gene: 12. This CDR3 region has 15 residues. The V gene's germline CDR1 is DFQATT and CDR2 SNEGSKA (reference sequence). The CDR3 nucleotides read TGCAGTGCTCCCGGGACAGGGAATCGACACGATACGCAGTATTTT. Its translation is CSAPGTGNRHDTQYF.

In its sample, this clonotype was seen many times. V usage is TRBV19 and J usage is TRBJ2-7; possible D gene TRBD1, 5 bases. Trimming took 1 base from V and 3 from J, leaving 13 bases between them. This CDR3 has 15 amino acids. Germline assignment: CDR1 LNHDA and CDR2 SQIVND (reference sequence). The CDR3 is CASSIGQGRFYEQYF. In DNA form, the CDR3 reads TGTGCCAGTAGTATAGGGCAGGGTCGCTTCTACGAGCAGTACTTC.

This clonotype was seen at least ten times. The chain combines TRBV7-9 with TRBJ2-1, with D possibly TRBD2 on 6 matching bases. The germline V and J ends were trimmed by 5 bases and 2 bases, with 19 bases remaining between them. Germline V CDR1 and CDR2: SEHNR, FQNEAQ (reference sequence). The CDR3 totals 17 residues. This CDR3 is CASSPEGRGETYNEQFF. The CDR3 DNA is TGTGCCAGCAGCCCCGAAGGGCGGGGCGAGACCTACAATGAGCAGTTCTTC.

The sample holds many counts of this clonotype. The V gene is TRBV12-3 or TRBV12-4, the J gene TRBJ1-3; D is possibly TRBD1 (5 bases). With 6 bases removed from V and 1 base from J, the gap between germline ends came to 22 bases. The CDR3 has 18 residues. CDR3 amino acids: CASSPRGAVKSSGNTIYF. CDR3 DNA: TGTGCCAGCAGCCCCCGCGGGGCGGTGAAGTCGTCTGGAAACACCATATATTTT.

J is TRBJ2-7 and V is TRBV6-1; 7 bases match TRBD2. CDR1 MNHNS and CDR2 SASEGT come from the germline V gene. Germline trimming cut 2 bases from V and 3 bases from J; bases unmatched to any gene: 10. The CDR3 length is 16 residues. As DNA, the CDR3 is TGTGCCAGCAGTGAATGGGATAGCGGGTCTGTCTACGAGCAGTACTTC. Amino acid sequence: CASSEWDSGSVYEQYF.

This clonotype was detected ten times or more. The chain is built from TRBV7-2 and TRBJ2-7; D assignment may be TRBD1 or TRBD2 (5 bases each). The V gene's germline CDR1 is SGHTA and CDR2 FQGNSA. The CDR3 length is 15 residues. V lost 3 bases, J lost 1 base, and 13 bases lay in between. The CDR3 nucleotides read TGTGCCAGCAGCTTCTCAGCCAGGGAGTCCTACGAGCAGTACTTC. This sequence encodes CASSFSARESYEQYF.

The J gene is TRBJ2-2, the V gene TRBV6-6; D may be TRBD1 (5 bases). Trimming cost V 2 bases and J 4 bases, with 11 bases left between them. This CDR3 comprises 15 residues. Germline V gene data show CDR1 as MNHNY and CDR2 as SVGAGI (reference sequence). This CDR3 is CASSYLGQGTGELFF. The CDR3 DNA follows: TGTGCCAGCAGTTACCTCGGGCAGGGCACCGGGGAGCTGTTTTTT.

This clonotype showed up just a few times. The chain is built from TRBV7-9 and TRBJ1-1; D gene ambiguous. The CDR3 consists of 11 residues. Germline CDR1 SEHNR, CDR2 FQNEAQ (reference sequence). Trimming cost V 7 bases and J 2 bases, with 5 bases left between them. The CDR3 protein is CASTPNTEAFF. DNA of the CDR3: TGTGCCAGCACACCTAACACTGAAGCTTTCTTT.

This clonotype showed up many times. V and J are TRBV7-9 and TRBJ2-1; TRBD1 is a possible D gene (6 bases). CDR3 length equals 16 residues. Trimming shortened V by 1 base and J by 8 bases, and 18 bases separated the two germline ends. CDR1 and CDR2 (germline): SEHNR, FQNEAQ (reference sequence). CDR3 sequence: CASSLVQGMVMDEQFF. CDR3 sequence (DNA): TGTGCCAGCAGCTTAGTTCAGGGGATGGTTATGGATGAGCAGTTCTTC.

This clonotype appeared a few times. V usage is TRBV5-1 and J usage is TRBJ2-7; D gene unclear. This CDR3 has 14 residues. Germline V gene sequence: CDR1 SGHRS, CDR2 YFSETQ. V shed 0 bases and J shed 2 bases, with 9 bases lying between them. CDR3 sequence (DNA): TGCGCCAGCAGCTTGGCCCCGACCGCCTACGAGCAGTACTTC. It is translated as CASSLAPTAYEQYF.

Many counts were recorded for this clonotype. The rearrangement links TRBV7-2 to TRBJ2-1, with a possible D match to TRBD2 (6 bases). This CDR3 spans 14 amino acids. Trimming took off 4 bases at V and 6 bases at J, with 13 bases between the two ends. Germline V gene sequence: CDR1 SGHTA, CDR2 FQGNSA. The CDR3 loop is CASSYLLGGNEQFF. CDR3 in DNA: TGTGCCAGCAGCTACCTCTTGGGAGGCAATGAGCAGTTCTTC.

Notes on this clonotype: This may stem from a read error, because a much larger clone lies one nucleotide away. The CDR3 sequence is CARSKGQGAARSAFF. The CDR3 DNA sequence: TGTGCCAGAAGTAAAGGACAGGGGGCGGCTAGGTCTGCTTTCTTT. V and J are TRBV6-6 and TRBJ1-1; TRBD1 aligns across 11 bases. Germline CDR1 and CDR2: MNHNY and SVGAGI (reference sequence). Trimming removed 9 bases from V and 11 bases from J; junction bases left unmatched: 17. The CDR3 consists of 15 residues.

This chain joins TRBV5-6 and TRBJ1-1; D gene ambiguous. The CDR3 contains 13 residues. The V and J ends lost 4 bases and 4 bases respectively, with 11 bases between them. Germline-derived CDR1 and CDR2 are SGHDT and YYEEEE. The CDR3 sequence: CASSEVRATEAFF. In DNA, the CDR3 is TGTGCCAGCAGCGAGGTACGGGCCACTGAAGCTTTCTTT.

The rearrangement links TRBV28 to TRBJ2-2; 8 bases align to TRBD1. V shed 10 bases, J shed 5 bases, and the junction held 12 bases outside the gene matches. Germline V gene lookup returns CDR1 MDHEN and CDR2 SYDVKM. The CDR3 spans 15 residues. This CDR3 is CATKERTGTTGELFF. The CDR3 DNA follows: TGTGCCACAAAAGAAAGGACAGGGACAACCGGGGAGCTGTTTTTT.

The table lists this clonotype with many counts. The chain is built from TRBV7-2 and TRBJ2-3; D might be TRBD1 (5 bases). Germline V lookup: CDR1 SGHTA, CDR2 FQGNSA. This CDR3 spans 15 amino acids. V lost 5 bases to trimming and J lost 2 bases, with 14 bases between them. CDR3 sequence (DNA): TGTGCCAGCAGCCACCTTGAGACAGTCACAGATACGCAGTATTTT. Translated, it gives CASSHLETVTDTQYF.

Points on this clonotype: An end of the junction differs from the germline gene, which may be a read error. This chain uses TRBV5-6 with TRBJ2-1, with 7 bases aligning to TRBD2. The germline V gene has CDR1 SGHDT and CDR2 YYEEEE. There are 16 residues in the CDR3. CDR3 nucleotide sequence: TGTGCCAGCAGCTCAGAGACTAGCCTAACCTACAATGAGCAGTTATTC. Translated, it gives CASSSETSLTYNEQLF.

With regard to this clonotype: A single base separates this from a much larger clone, so it may be a read error. The chain is built from TRBV18 and TRBJ2-5; a weak D match, TRBD1 (5 bases). The CDR3 contains 14 residues. Germline lookup yields CDR1 KGHSH and CDR2 LQKENI. V was trimmed by 4 bases and J by 5 bases, leaving 14 bases between them. CDR3 DNA: TGTGCCAGCTCACGAAGAAGGGGCGTTGAGACCCAGTACTTC. Translating it yields CASSRRRGVETQYF.

The J gene is TRBJ1-5, the V gene TRBV28, with TRBD1 matching over 7 bases. This CDR3 is built from 14 residues. J gave up 7 bases and V 8 bases, and 11 bases lay outside the gene matches. Germline loops: CDR1 MDHEN, CDR2 SYDVKM. CDR3 protein: CASFQRGQIQPQHF. The CDR3 DNA sequence: TGTGCCAGCTTCCAAAGGGGACAGATCCAGCCCCAGCATTTT.

This chain uses TRBV28 with TRBJ1-1; no clear D. CDR1 and CDR2 (germline): MDHEN, SYDVKM. This CDR3 is built from 12 residues. Trimming removed 4 bases at V and 11 bases at J, with 14 bases between. The CDR3 bases are TGTGCCAGCAGTTATCCGACTTACTACGCTTTCTTT. This encodes CASSYPTYYAFF.

Details on this clonotype: An end of the junction differs from the germline gene, which may be a read error. The chain links TRBV27 to TRBJ1-4, with D possibly TRBD1 on 6 matching bases. The CDR3 totals 13 residues. From germline, CDR1 is MNHEY and CDR2 SMNVEV (reference sequence). The CDR3 is CASRGGANENLFF. DNA of the CDR3: TGTGCCAGCAGGGGGGGGGCTAATGAAAATCTGTTTTTT.

This clonotype was counted many times. J is TRBJ2-1 and V is TRBV6-1, with 8 bases that match TRBD1. With V trimmed by 7 bases and J by 5 bases, 10 bases remained unmatched. This CDR3 region has 15 residues. Germline V gives CDR1 MNHNS, CDR2 SASEGT. CDR3 coding DNA: TGTGCCAGCACCGAGGACAGGGATACTGACAATGAGCAGTTCTTC. It translates to CASTEDRDTDNEQFF.

A remark on this clonotype: The junction does not match germline at one end; this may be a read error. V is TRBV14 and J is TRBJ2-2, with D possibly matching TRBD2 (7 bases). Germline V gene lookup returns CDR1 SGHDN and CDR2 FVKESK. The CDR3 is 14 amino acids. The CDR3 reads CASKGGVNTGEPFF. DNA for the CDR3: TGTGCCAGCAAAGGGGGGGTGAACACCGGGGAGCCGTTTTTT.

This clonotype showed up many times. The chain has TRBV19 and TRBJ1-2, with 7 bases fitting TRBD1. Trimming took 1 base from V and 2 from J; bases not matched to a gene: 1. The CDR3 is 14 residues long. Germline CDR1 and CDR2: LNHDA and SQIVND (reference sequence). DNA for the CDR3: TGTGCCAGTAGTATAGGGGACAGCAACTATGGCTACACCTTC. Protein sequence: CASSIGDSNYGYTF.

This clonotype was found many times. The chain is built from TRBV20-1 and TRBJ2-1; the match to TRBD2 covers 15 bases. Unmatched junction bases numbered 5, after V lost 1 base and J lost 7 bases. The V gene's germline CDR1 is DFQATT and CDR2 SNEGSKA (reference sequence). The CDR3 length is 16 residues. The CDR3 DNA reads TGCAGTGCTAGAGGGACTAGCGGGAGGGTACCAAATGAGCAGTTCTTC. Translation gives CSARGTSGRVPNEQFF.

The table lists this clonotype with many counts. The chain has TRBV12-5 and TRBJ1-3, with TRBD1 matching 8 bases. This CDR3 has 16 amino acids. With V trimmed by 0 bases and J by 0 bases, 1 base remained unmatched. Germline V gives CDR1 LGHNT, CDR2 FRNRAP. DNA for the CDR3: TGTGCTAGTGGTTTGGTAGGGACAGGCTCTGGAAACACCATATATTTT. Amino acid sequence: CASGLVGTGSGNTIYF.

This clonotype was observed a handful of times. The chain couples TRBV5-6 to TRBJ2-1; the match to TRBD2 covers 10 bases. J was trimmed by 7 bases and V by 0 bases; bases with no gene match: 13. The CDR3 is 18 amino acids. CDR1 is SGHDT, CDR2 YYEEEE, per germline. The CDR3 sequence: CASSLGLAGRANLNEQFF. The CDR3 coding sequence is TGTGCCAGCAGCTTGGGACTAGCGGGTCGGGCGAACTTGAATGAGCAGTTCTTC. The full variable domain, with the rest looked up from reference TRBV5-6 and TRBJ2-1, is DAGVTQSPTHLIKTRGQQVTLRCSPKSGHDTVSWYQQALGQGPQFIFQYYEEEERQRGNFPDRFSGHQFPNYSSELNVNALLLGDSALYLCASSLGLAGRANLNEQFFGPGTRLTVL.

Details on this clonotype: A much larger clone is a single base away; this may be a read error. The chain combines TRBV7-3 with TRBJ2-2; possibly TRBD1 for D (6 bases). The CDR3 totals 14 residues. Germline assignment: CDR1 SGHTA and CDR2 FQGTGA. The CDR3 sequence is CASSDAGETEELFF. CDR3 DNA: TGTGCCAGCAGCGACGCAGGGGAAACCGAGGAGCTGTTTTTT.

In this sample, this clonotype turned up many times. The chain links TRBV7-6 to TRBJ2-7, with TRBD2 matching over 8 bases. The CDR3 extends over 14 amino acids. Germline V gene lookup returns CDR1 SGHVS and CDR2 FNYEAQ. With 1 base clipped from V and 5 bases from J, the junction kept 4 bases outside the gene matches. For the CDR3, the DNA is TGTGCCAGCAGCTTAGGCGGGAGGTCCCACGAGCAGTACTTC. It is translated as CASSLGGRSHEQYF.

In its sample, this clonotype was seen a few times. The gene calls are TRBV25-1 and TRBJ2-1; D is unclear. V was clipped by 4 bases and J by 7 bases, with 14 bases between them. CDR1 and CDR2 (germline): MGHDK, SYGVNS. The CDR3 consists of 14 residues. The CDR3: CASSAPTQRNEQFF. Here the CDR3 DNA reads TGTGCCAGCAGTGCGCCTACTCAGAGGAATGAGCAGTTCTTC.